This is a list of T cell receptor beta chains from one sample in a study of vaccination effects on CD4 cells after COVID-19. Profiling relied on immunoSEQ multiplex PCR, and the TCRdb table lists in-frame clones only, not all of them. The sample has roughly 33,000 clones, approximately 77% seen once; the top ten hold under 7.5%. These receptors have no known antigen. Specimen: CD4+ T cells from PBMCs cultured without peptide, collected after COVID-19 vaccination. These receptors were taken from a human donor who had a prior SARS-CoV-2 infection. Each CDR3 is given without its conserved first and last residue. Each record gives: CDR3 protein, clone size, V gene. A row's size may be missing; if present it is once, few, many or a size class.

ATSRDGFSLQGNAQY - TRBV15
ATSSRGGQF - TRBV24-1
ASSFWDRVGTGELF - TRBV5-1
ASSIVTRSQQPQH few TRBV19
ASSLDLMGVYEQY once TRBV11-2
ASSHGHGGGYT - TRBV27
ASSEWVDSPLH - TRBV25-1
ASSITGTSNSPLH - TRBV19
ASSRWDSRQETQY - TRBV3-1/TRBV3-2
ASSVGPIGETQY - TRBV9
ASSWTGGTEAF - TRBV2
ASSPTVANEKLF - TRBV18
ASSSLAGRLSPYNEQF once TRBV5-1
ASTKWDPPSPLH few TRBV7-9
ASSLHHQGGDGYT once TRBV27
ASSLAWGGDYNEQF - TRBV5-1
ATSVGGAGANVLT - TRBV24-1
ATSDLKDGYT - TRBV24-1
ASSLNSDSPLH - TRBV3-1/TRBV3-2
ASSLASFQPQH few TRBV12-3/TRBV12-4
ASRKLAGTYEQY - TRBV2
ASRQTRDRERYT - TRBV6-5
ATSRTGTDSYEQY once TRBV15
ASSFTGTRKETQY - TRBV3-1/TRBV3-2
ASSPLATDTQY - TRBV18
ASSVETQAGYT - TRBV6-5
ASSLAPGNTDTQY - TRBV7-2
ASSPGDFAYEQY few TRBV7-2
ASSYRAIGNYEQY - TRBV6-5
ASSQETSGIAEQF - TRBV4-3
ASSLLADQETQY - TRBV5-5
ASTDRGPWGTQY - TRBV6-6
ATSIYGRTSDNIQY - TRBV15
ASSQLGAEPRIQY - TRBV6-5
ASSRSGGGEAF - TRBV5-6
ASSDGTGSQPQH - TRBV2
ASSPVGAETQY - TRBV5-1
ASSWGRGRLSYEQY - TRBV7-2
ASSLGSTGEDGYT - TRBV7-9
ASSSRFGRGNQPQH few TRBV7-8
ASSFTTGNTIY - TRBV5-1
ASSYSSSGSRPNTGELF few TRBV6-2/TRBV6-3
ASSFPGTGFNEQF - TRBV19
ASSFGRNQPQH - TRBV5-6
ASSRLDRRVEADTQY - TRBV25-1
ASSLNSVPDTQY - TRBV7-2
ASSSGTGGDEKLF - TRBV11-3
ASSLPAGGSYEQY few TRBV5-4
ASSGGPYNEQF - TRBV7-9
ASSLGQQGEGETQY - TRBV11-3
ASSFRRDRAFYEQY few TRBV28
ASSQDLGWPWTGGDEQY - TRBV4-2
ASSRSKQETQY - TRBV7-8
AWSFGVSGNTIY - TRBV30
ASSRAGLSYEQY - TRBV6-6
ASRQHSNQPQH - TRBV2
ASSLMTDAGYT - TRBV7-9
ASSLALAGVRNEQF - TRBV5-4
ASSVEGAGNTIY - TRBV9
ASSERVSNEKLF - TRBV6-1